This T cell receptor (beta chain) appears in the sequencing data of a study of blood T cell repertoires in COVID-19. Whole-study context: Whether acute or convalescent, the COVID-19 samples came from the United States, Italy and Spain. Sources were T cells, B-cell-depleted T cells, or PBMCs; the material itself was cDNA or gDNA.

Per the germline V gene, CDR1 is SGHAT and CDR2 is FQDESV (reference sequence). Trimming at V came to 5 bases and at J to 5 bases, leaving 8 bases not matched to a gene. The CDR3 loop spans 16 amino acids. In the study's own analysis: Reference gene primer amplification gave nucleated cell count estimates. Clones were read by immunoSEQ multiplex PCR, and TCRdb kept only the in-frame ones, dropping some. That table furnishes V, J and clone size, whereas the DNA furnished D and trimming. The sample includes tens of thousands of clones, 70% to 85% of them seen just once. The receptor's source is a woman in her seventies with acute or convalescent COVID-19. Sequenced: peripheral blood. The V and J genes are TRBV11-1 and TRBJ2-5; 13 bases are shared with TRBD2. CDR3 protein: CASSTGTSGMGETQYF. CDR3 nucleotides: TGTGCCAGCAGCACCGGGACTAGCGGGATGGGGGAGACCCAGTACTTC.